The sequence of this T cell receptor (beta chain) was determined in a study of long-term antiretroviral therapy in people with HIV. Investigators performed immunoSEQ version v3.0 at survey level. Method: immunoSEQ multiplex PCR; TCRdb's copy keeps in-frame clones and lacks some. The sample consists of some 16,000 clones, 80% of them appearing once. This receptor was taken from a young man with HIV. Sequences were derived from unsorted PBMCs, sampled 0.1 years before starting antiretroviral therapy.

In DNA, the CDR3 is TGTGCCAGCAGCTTGGACGGGTTTTACGAGCAGTACTTC. Translating it yields CASSLDGFYEQYF. The chain combines TRBV7-6 with TRBJ2-7, with unresolved D. The V gene lost 3 bases and the J gene lost 4 bases, with 10 bases spanning the gap. Germline CDR1 and CDR2: SGHVS and FNYEAQ. The CDR3 is 13 amino acids.